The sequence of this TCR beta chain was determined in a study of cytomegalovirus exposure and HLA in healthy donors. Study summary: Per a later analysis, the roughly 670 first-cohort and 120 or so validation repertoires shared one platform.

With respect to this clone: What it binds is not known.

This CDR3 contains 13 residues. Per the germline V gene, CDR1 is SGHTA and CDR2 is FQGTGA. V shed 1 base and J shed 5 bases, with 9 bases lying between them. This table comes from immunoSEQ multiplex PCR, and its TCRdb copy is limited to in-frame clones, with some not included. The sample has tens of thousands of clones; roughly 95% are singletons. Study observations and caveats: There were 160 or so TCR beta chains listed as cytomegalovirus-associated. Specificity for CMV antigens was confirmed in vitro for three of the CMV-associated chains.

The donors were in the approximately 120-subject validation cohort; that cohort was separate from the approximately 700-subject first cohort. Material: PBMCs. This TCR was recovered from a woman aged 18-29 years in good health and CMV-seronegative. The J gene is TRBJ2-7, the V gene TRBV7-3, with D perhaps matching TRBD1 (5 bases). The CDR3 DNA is TGTGCCAGCAGCTTAAGTAGGGGTGACGAGCAGTACTTC. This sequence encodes CASSLSRGDEQYF.